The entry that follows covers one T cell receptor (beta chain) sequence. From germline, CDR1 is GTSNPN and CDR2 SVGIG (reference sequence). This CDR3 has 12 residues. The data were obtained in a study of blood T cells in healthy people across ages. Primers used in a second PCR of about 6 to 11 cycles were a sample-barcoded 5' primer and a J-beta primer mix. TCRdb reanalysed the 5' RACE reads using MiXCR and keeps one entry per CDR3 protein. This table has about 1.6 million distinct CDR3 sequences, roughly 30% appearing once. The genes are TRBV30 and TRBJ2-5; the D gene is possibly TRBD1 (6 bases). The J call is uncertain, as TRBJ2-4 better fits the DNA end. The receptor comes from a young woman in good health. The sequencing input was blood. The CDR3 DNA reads TGTGCCTGGACAGGGGCTGCGGACATTCAGTACTTC. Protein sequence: CAWTGAADIQYF.